What follows describes a single T cell receptor (beta chain). The data were obtained in a study of cytomegalovirus exposure and HLA in healthy donors. Primers: 60 Vbeta forward and 13 Jbeta reverse. The method was immunoSEQ multiplex PCR; TCRdb's version includes in-frame clones alone and lacks a portion of them. The top ten clones hold 1.8% of a sample with around 130,000 clones, 76% of them seen once. V was trimmed by 1 base and J by 14 bases, leaving 20 bases between them. The germline gives CDR1 SGHRS, CDR2 YFSETQ. This CDR3 region has 14 residues. Sequences were obtained from PBMCs. V gene TRBV5-1 combines with J gene TRBJ2-3; unclear D gene. The source is a man aged 35 to 55 in good health and CMV-seronegative. CDR3 nucleotides: TGCGCCAGCAGCTTGAGAGGTAACGGTGTGTCCTGGTATTTT. Its protein is CASSLRGNGVSWYF.